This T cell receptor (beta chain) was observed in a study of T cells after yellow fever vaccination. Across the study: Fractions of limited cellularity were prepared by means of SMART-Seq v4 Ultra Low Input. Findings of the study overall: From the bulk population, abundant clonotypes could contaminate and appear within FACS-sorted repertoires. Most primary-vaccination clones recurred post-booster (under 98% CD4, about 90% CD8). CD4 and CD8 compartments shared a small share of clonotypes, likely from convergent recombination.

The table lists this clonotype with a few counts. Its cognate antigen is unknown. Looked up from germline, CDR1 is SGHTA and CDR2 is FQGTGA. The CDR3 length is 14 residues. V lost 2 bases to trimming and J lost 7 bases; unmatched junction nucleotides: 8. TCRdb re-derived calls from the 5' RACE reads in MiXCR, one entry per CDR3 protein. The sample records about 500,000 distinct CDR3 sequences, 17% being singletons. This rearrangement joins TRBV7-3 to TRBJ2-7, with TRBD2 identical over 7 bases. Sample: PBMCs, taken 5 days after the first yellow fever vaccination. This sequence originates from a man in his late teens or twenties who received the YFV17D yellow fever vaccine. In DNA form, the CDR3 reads TGTGCCAGCAGCTTAGGTCGGGGGGACTGTGAGCAGTACGTC. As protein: CASSLGRGDCEQYV.